The 22 T cell receptor beta chains given below trace back to one sample, sequenced in a study of shared clonotypes between healthy human individuals (dated by TCRdb to the early 2020s). The method behind the library was the immunoSEQ multiplex PCR assay. TCRdb took this table from immuneACCESS and kept in-frame rearrangements with V and J called. Such tables lack part of the clones; where checked against another copy, unresolved V genes explain under half of the gap, and the rest is unexplained. Counted in this sample were over a million clones; roughly 95% of them appeared once. The top ten hold approximately 1.1% of the sample. The sample comprised naive CD4+ T cells sorted from blood. This specimen's cell subset or site label, interpreted: CD45RA+ positively selected. Receptors were obtained from a man in his thirties or forties in good health.

The V and J genes are TRBV7-6 and TRBJ2-7; D may match TRBD1 or TRBD2 (6 bases each). This CDR3 has 14 amino acids. Germline lookup yields CDR1 SGHVS and CDR2 FNYEAQ. The V end was cut by 3 bases, the J end by 5 bases, with 14 bases between. DNA of the CDR3: TGTGCCAGCAGCTTGGGGGGCGCGGGGAACGAGCAGTACTTC. As protein: CASSLGGAGNEQYF. The full variable domain, in which reference TRBV7-6 and TRBJ2-7 provide the parts outside the CDR3, is GAGVSQSPRYKVTKRGQDVALRCDPISGHVSLYWYRQALGQGPEFLTYFNYEAQQDKSGLPNDRFSAERPEGSISTLTIQRTEQRDSAMYRCASSLGGAGNEQYFGPGTRLTVT.

The chain couples TRBV6-1 to TRBJ2-7, with D possibly TRBD2 on 5 matching bases. The V end was cut by 5 bases, the J end by 2 bases, with 13 bases between. Germline assignment: CDR1 MNHNS and CDR2 SASEGT. CDR3 length equals 14 residues. CDR3 region: CASSIATATYEQYF. The CDR3 DNA reads TGTGCCAGCAGTATAGCGACCGCAACCTACGAGCAGTACTTC.

V gene TRBV6-5 combines with J gene TRBJ2-4; D may be TRBD2 (5 bases). Trimming took off 7 bases at V and 0 bases at J, with 13 bases between the two ends. The CDR3 consists of 15 residues. Germline V gives CDR1 MNHEY, CDR2 SVGAGI. The CDR3 spells CASKGPGLAKNIQYF. The DNA for the CDR3 is TGTGCCAGCAAAGGCCCCGGACTAGCCAAAAACATTCAGTACTTC.

The rearrangement uses TRBV27 and TRBJ2-6; no reliable D call. Trimming took 6 bases from V and 0 from J, leaving 18 bases between them. Germline V gene lookup returns CDR1 MNHEY and CDR2 SMNVEV (reference sequence). This CDR3 is built from 18 residues. The CDR3 loop reads CASRASGLGFSGANVLTF. The CDR3 nucleotides read TGTGCCAGCAGGGCGAGTGGGTTGGGATTCTCTGGGGCCAACGTCCTGACTTTC. Full variable domain (missing parts from reference TRBV27 and TRBJ2-6): EAQVTQNPRYLITVTGKKLTVTCSQNMNHEYMSWYRQDPGLGLRQIYYSMNVEVTDKGDVPEGYKVSRKEKRNFPLILESPSPNQTSLYFCASRASGLGFSGANVLTFGAGSRLTVL.

The J gene is TRBJ2-1, the V gene TRBV10-1; no firm D call. V was shortened by 0 bases and J by 3 bases, with 9 bases between the two germline ends. In germline, CDR1 is WNHNN, CDR2 SYGVQD (reference sequence). This CDR3 has 15 amino acids. CDR3 nucleotide sequence: TGCGCCAGCAGTGAGTCGGTTGTCAACTACAATGAGCAGTTCTTC. Residues: CASSESVVNYNEQFF.

V gene TRBV28 combines with J gene TRBJ1-1; D unclear. V lost 4 bases to trimming and J lost 8 bases, with 17 bases between them. CDR1 is MDHEN and CDR2 is SYDVKM in the germline V gene. This CDR3 comprises 14 residues. The CDR3 reads CASSSGPGVREAFF. CDR3 DNA: TGTGCCAGCAGTTCCGGTCCCGGGGTTCGAGAAGCTTTCTTT.

This chain connects TRBV15 to TRBJ1-1; D not certain. V lost 5 bases, J lost 3 bases, and 13 bases lay in between. CDR3 length: 14 amino acids. Germline V gene data show CDR1 as LNHNV and CDR2 as YYDKDF (reference sequence). CDR3 sequence reads: CATSRLQGHTEAFF. In DNA, the CDR3 is TGTGCCACCAGCCGACTCCAAGGGCACACTGAAGCTTTCTTT. Together with reference TRBV15 and TRBJ1-1, the CDR3 gives the full variable domain: DAMVIQNPRYQVTQFGKPVTLSCSQTLNHNVMYWYQQKSSQAPKLLFHYYDKDFNNEADTPDNFQSRRPNTSFCFLDIRSPGLGDTAMYLCATSRLQGHTEAFFGQGTRLTVV.

The chain has TRBV5-4 and TRBJ2-2, with D possibly being TRBD2 (5 bases). CDR3 size: 15 residues. CDR1 and CDR2 (germline): SGHNT, YYREEE (reference sequence). V was shortened by 1 base and J by 6 bases, with 13 bases between the two germline ends. The CDR3 nucleotides are TGTGCCAGCAGCTTGAGGGAGTATGGTCCCGGGGAGCTGTTTTTT. Its translation: CASSLREYGPGELFF.

The J gene is TRBJ2-2, the V gene TRBV28; tentative D call: TRBD1 (5 bases). The CDR3 runs 14 residues. With 6 bases removed from V and 4 bases from J, the gap between germline ends came to 12 bases. Germline V lookup: CDR1 MDHEN, CDR2 SYDVKM. CDR3: CASSNGQGTGELFF. The CDR3 nucleotides are TGTGCCAGCAGCAATGGACAAGGCACCGGGGAGCTGTTTTTT.

The chain recombines TRBV21-1 with TRBJ2-7. TRBV21-1 is designated a pseudogene. This CDR3 is 16 amino acids long. The CDR3 reads CASSKVWTVLAYEQYF. In DNA form, the CDR3 reads TGTGCCAGCAGCAAAGTTTGGACCGTGTTAGCCTACGAGCAGTACTTC.

This chain connects TRBV28 to TRBJ2-1; D assignment may be TRBD1 or TRBD2 (5 bases each). Trimming pared 3 bases from V and 5 bases from J, leaving 29 bases between. The germline gives CDR1 MDHEN, CDR2 SYDVKM. The CDR3 extends over 20 amino acids. This CDR3 reads CASSFSYTGELGARNNEQFF. In DNA form, the CDR3 reads TGTGCCAGCAGTTTCAGCTATACAGGAGAACTAGGCGCAAGGAACAATGAGCAGTTCTTC.

The CDR3 nucleotides read TGTGCCAGCAGCTTTCAGCCGGATTTCAGCGGGGAGCTGTTTTTT. Protein product: CASSFQPDFSGELFF. The chain links TRBV11-2 to TRBJ2-2; D gene uncertain. Germline CDR1 and CDR2: SGHAT and FQNNGV. This CDR3 is built from 15 residues. Deletions cut 3 bases from V and 7 bases from J, with 15 bases between.

The gene calls are TRBV18 and TRBJ2-7, with 8 bases lining up with TRBD2. The CDR3 contains 16 residues. In germline, CDR1 is KGHSH, CDR2 LQKENI. The junction had 4 bases not matched to a gene; V was cut back by 0 bases and J by 0 bases. As DNA, the CDR3 is TGTGCCAGCTCACCACCCGAAGGACTAGCCTCCTACGAGCAGTACTTC. Translating it yields CASSPPEGLASYEQYF. The full variable domain, rest sourced from reference TRBV18 and TRBJ2-7, is NAGVMQNPRHLVRRRGQEARLRCSPMKGHSHVYWYRQLPEEGLKFMVYLQKENIIDESGMPKERFSAEFPKEGPSILRIQQVVRGDSAAYFCASSPPEGLASYEQYFGPGTRLTVT.

The V and J genes are TRBV19 and TRBJ2-7; 10 bases match TRBD2. V shed 7 bases, J shed 3 bases, and the junction held 9 bases outside the gene matches. This CDR3 is 15 amino acids long. Germline V gene lookup returns CDR1 LNHDA and CDR2 SQIVND (reference sequence). The CDR3 is CASKGRTSGYYEQYF. DNA for the CDR3: TGTGCCAGTAAGGGCCGGACTAGCGGTTACTACGAGCAGTACTTC.

This chain links TRBV10-1 with TRBJ1-4; D gene unclear. Germline V lookup: CDR1 WNHNN, CDR2 SYGVQD (reference sequence). The V end was cut by 6 bases, the J end by 7 bases, with 18 bases between. The CDR3 totals 15 residues. The CDR3 nucleotides read TGCGCCAGCAGCGACGGACTTCCTCCGCGTGAAAAACTGTTTTTT. Protein product: CASSDGLPPREKLFF.

The chain couples TRBV7-9 to TRBJ2-2; weak D call: TRBD2 (7 bases). CDR1 and CDR2 (germline): SEHNR, FQNEAQ (reference sequence). The length of the CDR3 is 16 residues. V lost 5 bases to trimming and J lost 6 bases, with 19 bases between them. CDR3 sequence: CASSAGETQGPGELFF. Here the CDR3 DNA reads TGTGCCAGCAGCGCGGGGGAGACACAGGGTCCCGGGGAGCTGTTTTTT. Variable domain in full (rest from reference TRBV7-9 and TRBJ2-2): DTGVSQNPRHKITKRGQNVTFRCDPISEHNRLYWYRQTLGQGPEFLTYFQNEAQLEKSRLLSDRFSAERPKGSFSTLEIQRTEQGDSAMYLCASSAGETQGPGELFFGEGSRLTVL.

The count of this clone is one. The chain couples TRBV6-6 to TRBJ2-1; 7 nucleotides align to TRBD2. This CDR3 region has 12 residues. V was pared by 8 bases and J by 8 bases, with 6 bases of the junction left unmatched. CDR1 and CDR2 (germline): MNHNY, SVGAGI (reference sequence). The CDR3, as DNA: TGTGCCAGCGCCAAGACTAGCTATGAGCAGTTCTTC. Amino acids: CASAKTSYEQFF.

The CDR3 is CASSPQGNTGELFF. In DNA, the CDR3 is TGTGCCAGCAGCCCGCAGGGTAACACCGGGGAGCTGTTTTTT. The chain combines TRBV11-2 with TRBJ2-2; TRBD1 might be the D (5 bases). The CDR3 has 14 residues. Between the trimmed V and J ends, which lost 5 bases and 2 bases, there was a span of 9 bases. Germline CDR1 and CDR2: SGHAT and FQNNGV.

The rearrangement joins TRBV27 to TRBJ2-5; 8 bases map to TRBD1. Looked up from germline, CDR1 is MNHEY and CDR2 is SMNVEV (reference sequence). Unmatched junction bases numbered 8, after V lost 5 bases and J lost 6 bases. This CDR3 has 14 residues. CDR3 region: CASSRRTGMKTQYF. CDR3 sequence (DNA): TGTGCCAGCAGTCGTAGGACAGGGATGAAGACCCAGTACTTC.

The CDR3 is CASSSLVEALEQYF. CDR3 DNA sequence: TGTGCCAGCAGCTCCTTGGTTGAAGCGCTCGAGCAGTACTTC. The rearrangement joins TRBV7-9 to TRBJ2-7; D call uncertain. V was pared by 4 bases and J by 6 bases, with 16 bases between. This CDR3 is 14 amino acids long. Germline V gene lookup returns CDR1 SEHNR and CDR2 FQNEAQ (reference sequence).

This sequence joins TRBV7-3 and TRBJ2-4; a weak D match, TRBD1 (5 bases). The CDR3 totals 15 residues. V was trimmed by 2 bases and J by 7 bases, leaving 15 bases between them. Germline loops: CDR1 SGHTA, CDR2 FQGTGA. The CDR3 reads CASSLRPGGANIQYF. The CDR3 DNA reads as TGTGCCAGCAGCTTACGACCGGGTGGGGCCAACATTCAGTACTTC.

The rearrangement joins TRBV7-6 to TRBJ1-2; 7 bases align to TRBD1. Unmatched junction bases numbered 5, after V lost 3 bases and J lost 7 bases. CDR3 size: 13 residues. Germline lookup yields CDR1 SGHVS and CDR2 FNYEAQ. Here the CDR3 DNA reads TGTGCCAGCAGCTTGGGACAGTATGGTGGCTACACCTTC. Translating it yields CASSLGQYGGYTF.